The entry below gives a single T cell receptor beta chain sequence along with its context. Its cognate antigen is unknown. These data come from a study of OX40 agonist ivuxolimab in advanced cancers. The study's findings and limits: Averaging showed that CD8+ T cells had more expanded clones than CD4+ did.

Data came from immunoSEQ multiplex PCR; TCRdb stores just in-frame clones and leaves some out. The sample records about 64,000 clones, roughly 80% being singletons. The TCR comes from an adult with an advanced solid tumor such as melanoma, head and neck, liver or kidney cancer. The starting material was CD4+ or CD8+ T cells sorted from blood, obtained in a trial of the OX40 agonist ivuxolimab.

CDR3 in amino acids: CASSAAAVGAQHF. The CDR3 DNA reads as TGTGCCAGCAGCGCGGCGGCGGTAGGGGCCCAGCATTTT. The chain joins TRBV7-2 to TRBJ1-5, with D perhaps TRBD1 (5 bases). This CDR3 is 13 amino acids long. V lost 5 bases and J 11 bases, leaving 16 bases between the germline ends. Per the germline V gene, CDR1 is SGHTA and CDR2 is FQGNSA.